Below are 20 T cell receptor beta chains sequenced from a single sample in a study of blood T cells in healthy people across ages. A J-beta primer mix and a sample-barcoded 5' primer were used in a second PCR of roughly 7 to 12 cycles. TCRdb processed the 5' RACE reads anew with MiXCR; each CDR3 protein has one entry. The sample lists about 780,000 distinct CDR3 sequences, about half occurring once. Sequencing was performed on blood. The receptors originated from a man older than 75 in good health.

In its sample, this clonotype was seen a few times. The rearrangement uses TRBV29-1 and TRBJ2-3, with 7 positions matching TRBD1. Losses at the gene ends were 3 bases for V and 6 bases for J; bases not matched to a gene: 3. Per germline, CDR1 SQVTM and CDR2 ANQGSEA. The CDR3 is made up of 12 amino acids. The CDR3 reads CSVDPRGDTQYF. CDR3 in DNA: TGCAGCGTTGATCCCAGGGGGGATACGCAGTATTTT.

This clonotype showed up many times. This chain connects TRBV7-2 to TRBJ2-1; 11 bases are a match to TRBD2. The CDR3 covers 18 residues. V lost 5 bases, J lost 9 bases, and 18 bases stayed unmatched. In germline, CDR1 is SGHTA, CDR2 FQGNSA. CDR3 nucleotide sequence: TGTGCCAGCAGCCCTAGGCGTATAGCGGGAGGGCTAGGGACTGAGCAGTTCTTC. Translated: CASSPRRIAGGLGTEQFF.

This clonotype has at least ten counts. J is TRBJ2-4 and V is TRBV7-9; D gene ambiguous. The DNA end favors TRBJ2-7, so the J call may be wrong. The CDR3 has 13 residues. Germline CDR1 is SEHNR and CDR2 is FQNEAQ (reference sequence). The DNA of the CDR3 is TGTGCCAGCAGCTTAGGGCTAGACTACGAGCAGTACTTC. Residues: CASSLGLDYEQYF.

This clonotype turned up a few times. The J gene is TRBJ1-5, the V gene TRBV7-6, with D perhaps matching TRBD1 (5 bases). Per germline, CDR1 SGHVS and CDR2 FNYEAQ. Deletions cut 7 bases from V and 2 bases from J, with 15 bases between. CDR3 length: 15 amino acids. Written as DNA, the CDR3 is TGTGCCAGCACCATAGCAGGGAAGGGCAATCAGCCCCAGCATTTT. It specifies CASTIAGKGNQPQHF.

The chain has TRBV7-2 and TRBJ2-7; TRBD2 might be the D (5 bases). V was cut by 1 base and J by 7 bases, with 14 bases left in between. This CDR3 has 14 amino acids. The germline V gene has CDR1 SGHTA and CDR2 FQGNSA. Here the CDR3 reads CASSLGYSRGEQYF. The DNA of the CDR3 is TGTGCCAGCAGCTTAGGGTACTCCCGGGGAGAGCAGTACTTC.

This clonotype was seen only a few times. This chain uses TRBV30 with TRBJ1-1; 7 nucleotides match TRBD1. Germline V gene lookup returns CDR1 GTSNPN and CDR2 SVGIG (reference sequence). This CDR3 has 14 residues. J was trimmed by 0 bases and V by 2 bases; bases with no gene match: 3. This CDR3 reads CAWSPDRVNTEAFF. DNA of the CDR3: TGTGCCTGGAGTCCCGACAGGGTGAACACTGAAGCTTTCTTT.

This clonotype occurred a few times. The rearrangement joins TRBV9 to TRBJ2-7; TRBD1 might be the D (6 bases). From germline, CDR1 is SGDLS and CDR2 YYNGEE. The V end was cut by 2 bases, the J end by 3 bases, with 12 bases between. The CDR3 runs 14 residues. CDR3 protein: CASSVEGHFYEQYF. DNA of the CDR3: TGTGCCAGCAGCGTCGAGGGACATTTCTACGAGCAGTACTTC.

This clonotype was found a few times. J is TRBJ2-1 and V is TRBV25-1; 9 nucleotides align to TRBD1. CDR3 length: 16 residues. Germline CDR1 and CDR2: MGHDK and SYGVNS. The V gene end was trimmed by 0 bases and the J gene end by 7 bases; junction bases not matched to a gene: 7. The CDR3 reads CASSEYSNRGLNEQFF. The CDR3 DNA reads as TGTGCCAGCAGTGAATATTCGAACAGGGGGCTTAATGAGCAGTTCTTC. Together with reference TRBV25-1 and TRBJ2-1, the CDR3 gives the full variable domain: EADIYQTPRYLVIGTGKKITLECSQTMGHDKMYWYQQDPGMELHLIHYSYGVNSTEKGDLSSESTVSRIRTEHFPLTLESARPSHTSQYLCASSEYSNRGLNEQFFGPGTRLTVL.

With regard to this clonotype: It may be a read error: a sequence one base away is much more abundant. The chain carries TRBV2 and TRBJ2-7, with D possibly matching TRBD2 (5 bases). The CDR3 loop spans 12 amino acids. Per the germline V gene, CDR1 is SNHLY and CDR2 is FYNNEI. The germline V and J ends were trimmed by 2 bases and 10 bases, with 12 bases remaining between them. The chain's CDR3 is CASSEPGSAQYF. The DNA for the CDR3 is TGTGCCAGCAGTGAACCGGGGTCGGCCCAGTACTTC.

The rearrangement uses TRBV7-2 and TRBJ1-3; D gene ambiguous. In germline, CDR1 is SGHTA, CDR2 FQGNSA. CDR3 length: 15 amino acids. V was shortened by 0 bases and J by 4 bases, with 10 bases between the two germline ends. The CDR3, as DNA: TGTGCCAGCAGCTTAGCGCCCGGGCCCGGAAACACCATATATTTT. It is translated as CASSLAPGPGNTIYF.

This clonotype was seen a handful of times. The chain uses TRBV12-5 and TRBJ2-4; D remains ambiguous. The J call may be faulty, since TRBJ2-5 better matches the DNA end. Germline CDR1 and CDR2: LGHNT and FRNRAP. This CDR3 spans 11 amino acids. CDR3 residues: CASGLEETQYF. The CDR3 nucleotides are TGTGCTAGTGGTTTGGAGGAGACCCAGTACTTC.

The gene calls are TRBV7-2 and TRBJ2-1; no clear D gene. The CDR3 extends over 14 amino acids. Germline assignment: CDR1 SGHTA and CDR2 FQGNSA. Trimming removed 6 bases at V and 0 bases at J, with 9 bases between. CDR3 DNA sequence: TGTGCCAGCAGGCCACCGGGCTCCTACAATGAGCAGTTCTTC. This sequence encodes CASRPPGSYNEQFF.

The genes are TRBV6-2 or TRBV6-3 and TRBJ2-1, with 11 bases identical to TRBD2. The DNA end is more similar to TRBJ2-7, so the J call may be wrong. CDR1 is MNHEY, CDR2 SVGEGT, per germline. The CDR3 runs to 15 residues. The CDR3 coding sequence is TGTGCCAGCAGTGGACTAGCGGGCTCCTACAATGAGCAGTACTTC. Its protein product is CASSGLAGSYNEQYF.

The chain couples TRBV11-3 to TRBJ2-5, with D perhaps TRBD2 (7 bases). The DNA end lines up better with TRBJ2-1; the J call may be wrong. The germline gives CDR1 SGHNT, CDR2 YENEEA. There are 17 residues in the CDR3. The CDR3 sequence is CASSSRGAGVSQETQFF. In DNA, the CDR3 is TGTGCCAGCAGCTCCCGGGGGGCGGGAGTCAGCCAAGAGACCCAGTTCTTC.

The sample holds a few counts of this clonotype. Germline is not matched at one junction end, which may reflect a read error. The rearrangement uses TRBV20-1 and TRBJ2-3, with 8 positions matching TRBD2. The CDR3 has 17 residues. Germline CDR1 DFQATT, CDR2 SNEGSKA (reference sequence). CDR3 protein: CCARRQAGGGGTDTQYF. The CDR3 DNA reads TGCTGTGCTAGACGCCAGGCGGGGGGAGGTGGCACAGATACGCAGTATTTT.

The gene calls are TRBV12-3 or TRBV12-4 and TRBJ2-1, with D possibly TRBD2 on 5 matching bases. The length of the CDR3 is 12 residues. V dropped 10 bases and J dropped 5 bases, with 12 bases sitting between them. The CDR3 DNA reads TGTGCCACCGCACCGGGGAACAATGAGCAGTTCTTC. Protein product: CATAPGNNEQFF.

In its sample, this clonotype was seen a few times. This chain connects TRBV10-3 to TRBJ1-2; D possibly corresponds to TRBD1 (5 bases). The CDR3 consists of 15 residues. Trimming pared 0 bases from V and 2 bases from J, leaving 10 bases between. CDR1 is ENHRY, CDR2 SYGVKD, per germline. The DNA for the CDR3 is TGTGCCATCAGTGAGTCAAGGGCAGGGAACTATGGCTACACCTTC. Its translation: CAISESRAGNYGYTF.

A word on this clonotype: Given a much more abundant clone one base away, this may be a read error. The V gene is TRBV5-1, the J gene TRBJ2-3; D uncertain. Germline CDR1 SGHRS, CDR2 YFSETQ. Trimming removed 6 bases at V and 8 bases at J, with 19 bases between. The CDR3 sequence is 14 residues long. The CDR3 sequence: CASNPEGSVGTQYF. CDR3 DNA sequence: TGCGCCAGCAACCCGGAAGGCAGCGTCGGTACGCAGTATTTT.

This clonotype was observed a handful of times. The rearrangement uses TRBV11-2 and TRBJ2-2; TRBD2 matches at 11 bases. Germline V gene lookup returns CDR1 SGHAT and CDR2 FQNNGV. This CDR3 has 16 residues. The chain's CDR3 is CASRGTSGTNTGELFF. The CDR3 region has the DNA TGTGCATCCAGAGGGACTAGCGGAACTAACACCGGGGAGCTGTTTTTT.

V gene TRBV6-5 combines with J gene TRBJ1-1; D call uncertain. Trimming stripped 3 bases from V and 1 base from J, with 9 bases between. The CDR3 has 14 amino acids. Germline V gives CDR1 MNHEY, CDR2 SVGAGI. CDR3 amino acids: CASSYEAQNTEAFF. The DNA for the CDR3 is TGTGCCAGCAGTTATGAGGCACAGAACACTGAAGCTTTCTTT.